These 12 T cell receptor beta chains were all obtained from the same sample, sequenced in a study of T cell responses to AZD1222 COVID-19 vaccine. Using immunoSEQ multiplex PCR, the repertoire was profiled, and TCRdb retains in-frame clones only, with some absent. This sample has about 150,000 clones; over 75% occur once, and the top ten carry more than 3%. Source: peripheral blood, taken 28 days after the second AZD1222 dose. The receptor source for this set is an adult who received the AZD1222 COVID-19 vaccine.

The J gene is TRBJ2-1, the V gene TRBV24-1, with 8 bases identical to TRBD2. The CDR3 contains 14 residues. Trimming removed 4 bases from V and 4 bases from J; junction bases left unmatched: 2. Germline V gene data show CDR1 as KGHDR and CDR2 as SFDVKD. CDR3 sequence (DNA): TGTGCCACCAGTGACCCGGGAGGGTACAATGAGCAGTTCTTC. Its protein is CATSDPGGYNEQFF.

V gene TRBV30 combines with J gene TRBJ2-2, with TRBD2 matching 8 bases. The CDR3 totals 14 residues. V shed 1 base and J 5 bases; nucleotides not matched to a gene: 3. The germline gives CDR1 GTSNPN, CDR2 SVGIG (reference sequence). The CDR3 spells CAWSEGLGTGELFF. The CDR3 region has the DNA TGTGCCTGGAGTGAGGGACTAGGGACCGGGGAGCTGTTTTTT.

This chain connects TRBV27 to TRBJ2-7; D gene unclear. With 3 bases removed from V and 4 bases from J, the gap between germline ends came to 10 bases. There are 13 residues in the CDR3. Looked up from germline, CDR1 is MNHEY and CDR2 is SMNVEV (reference sequence). CDR3 coding DNA: TGTGCCAGCAGTTTCTCGCCAAGGTACGAGCAGTACTTC. Amino acid sequence: CASSFSPRYEQYF.

This chain links TRBV9 with TRBJ1-4; perhaps TRBD1 as D (5 bases). The CDR3 extends over 17 amino acids. V was cut by 3 bases and J by 7 bases, with 22 bases left in between. Germline CDR1 SGDLS, CDR2 YYNGEE. Written as DNA, the CDR3 is TGTGCCAGCAGCGCCTCTCAGGAGAGGGGTCCGCTTGAAAAACTGTTTTTT. Translating gives CASSASQERGPLEKLFF.

This rearrangement joins TRBV11-2 to TRBJ1-2; TRBD1 agrees at 9 bases. With 4 bases clipped from V and 4 bases from J, the junction kept 4 bases outside the gene matches. The CDR3 length is 14 residues. Germline CDR1 is SGHAT and CDR2 is FQNNGV. CDR3 coding DNA: TGTGCCAGCAGCTCCGGACAGGGGTTCTATGGCTACACCTTC. The encoded protein is CASSSGQGFYGYTF.

The chain combines TRBV19 with TRBJ1-1; tentative D call: TRBD1 (5 bases). Trimming stripped 6 bases from V and 6 bases from J, with 17 bases between. This CDR3 has 14 residues. In germline, CDR1 is LNHDA, CDR2 SQIVND (reference sequence). CDR3 residues: CASSYGSLGAEAFF. The CDR3 nucleotides read TGTGCCAGTAGCTATGGGTCCTTAGGGGCTGAAGCTTTCTTT.

The rearrangement joins TRBV6-1 to TRBJ2-1, with D unclear. The CDR3 totals 14 residues. Between the trimmed V and J ends, which lost 0 bases and 4 bases, there was a span of 7 bases. Per the germline V gene, CDR1 is MNHNS and CDR2 is SASEGT. For the CDR3, the DNA is TGTGCCAGCAGTGAAGCACAACGATACAATGAGCAGTTCTTC. It specifies CASSEAQRYNEQFF.

This clone was seen more than once but under ten times. This chain uses TRBV27 with TRBJ1-1, with D tentatively TRBD1 (6 bases). The ends were cut back, 3 bases at V and 1 base at J, with 21 bases in the middle. The CDR3 length is 18 residues. Germline V gene lookup returns CDR1 MNHEY and CDR2 SMNVEV (reference sequence). CDR3 nucleotides: TGTGCCAGCAGTTTTATATCCAGGGGAGTCCGTCAGAACACTGAAGCTTTCTTT. It yields the protein CASSFISRGVRQNTEAFF.

The gene calls are TRBV14 and TRBJ2-7, with D tentatively TRBD2 (6 bases). Trimming pared 1 base from V and 4 bases from J, leaving 17 bases between. The germline gives CDR1 SGHDN, CDR2 FVKESK. The CDR3 consists of 16 residues. The CDR3 DNA follows: TGTGCCAGCAGCCAAGGCTCCGGGACTTATACGTACGAGCAGTACTTC. It encodes CASSQGSGTYTYEQYF.

The chain employs TRBV19 and TRBJ1-1; the D is unclear. The germline V and J ends were trimmed by 5 bases and 4 bases, with 11 bases remaining between them. The V gene's germline CDR1 is LNHDA and CDR2 SQIVND (reference sequence). CDR3 length equals 13 residues. The CDR3, as DNA: TGTGCCAGTAGTTTCCTAGGCAGCACTGAAGCTTTCTTT. Translation: CASSFLGSTEAFF. Combining the CDR3 with reference TRBV19 and TRBJ1-1 gives the whole variable domain DGGITQSPKYLFRKEGQNVTLSCEQNLNHDAMYWYRQDPGQGLRLIYYSQIVNDFQKGDIAEGYSVSREKKESFPLTVTSAQKNPTAFYLCASSFLGSTEAFFGQGTRLTVV.

The chain carries TRBV5-1 and TRBJ2-3; TRBD2 aligns across 10 bases. CDR1 SGHRS and CDR2 YFSETQ come from the germline V gene. The V gene end was trimmed by 4 bases and the J gene end by 0 bases; junction bases not matched to a gene: 2. CDR3 size: 15 residues. In DNA, the CDR3 is TGCGCCAGCAGCCCGACTAGCGGGAGCACAGATACGCAGTATTTT. Amino acid sequence: CASSPTSGSTDTQYF.

This chain links TRBV2 with TRBJ1-5; the D gene is possibly TRBD1 (5 bases). Trimming cost V 8 bases and J 2 bases, with 16 bases left between them. In germline, CDR1 is SNHLY, CDR2 FYNNEI. This CDR3 region has 15 residues. The DNA of the CDR3 is TGTGCCAGCTCCGGTGGGGGGGAGGGCAATCAGCCCCAGCATTTT. Protein: CASSGGGEGNQPQHF.